This is a list of T cell receptor beta chains from one sample in a study of identical twins. TCRdb reprocessed the 5' RACE reads with MiXCR, giving one entry per CDR3 protein. The repertoire has hundreds of thousands of distinct CDR3 sequences, 21% of them found once; the top ten carry approximately 4.5%. These data were likewise used in another study, on T cells expressing NK-cell markers.

Sequenced input: PBMCs. These receptors were collected from a young woman in good health. Each CDR3 is given without its conserved first and last residue. The order of the fields is J gene, V gene, CDR3 protein.

>TRBJ2-5|TRBV5-4
ASTLAAQETQY
>TRBJ2-7|TRBV25-1
ASSEPGTYEQY
>TRBJ2-7|TRBV20-1
SASIRSPYEQY
>TRBJ2-1|TRBV7-2
ASQPGRNPNEQF
>TRBJ2-5|TRBV7-9
ASSPQGQRKTQY
>TRBJ2-1|TRBV5-1
ASSLGGGPSHEQF
>TRBJ2-1|TRBV2
ASKKGTSNTYNEQF
>TRBJ2-7|TRBV29-1
SIRDGTYEQY
>TRBJ2-3|TRBV5-1
ASSPGTSGSSTQY
>TRBJ2-1|TRBV20-1
SANPGLGAYNEQF
>TRBJ2-7|TRBV21-1
ASSKPWDYKNLPYEQY
>TRBJ1-1|TRBV11-2
ASSFRGTMNTEAF
>TRBJ2-3|TRBV27
ASRSGLSTDTQY
>TRBJ2-7|TRBV20-1
SARPRDSYEQY
>TRBJ2-7|TRBV3-1
ASSQDRTALSYEQY
>TRBJ1-4|TRBV5-1
ASSQDGGLSEKLF
>TRBJ2-7|TRBV7-9
ASTNLRGGETYEQY
>TRBJ2-7|TRBV25-1
ASSADRSIYEQY
>TRBJ1-4|TRBV6-1
ASSDRGPEKLF
>TRBJ1-1|TRBV18
ASSPLFQMNTEAF
>TRBJ2-3|TRBV20-1
SATFGGNTQY
>TRBJ2-1|TRBV29-1
SSVGGWSHNEQF
>TRBJ2-3|TRBV6-1
ASWLADSTDTQY
>TRBJ2-1|TRBV11-1
ASSLAGLAGLEYNEQF
>TRBJ2-7|TRBV27
ASSFGQGRGTTYEQY
>TRBJ1-6|TRBV20-1
SARAGGSLNSPLH
>TRBJ2-5|TRBV12-3/TRBV12-4
ASRGSLAGGETQY
>TRBJ2-2|TRBV12-3/TRBV12-4
ASSLRARGLAGPHGELF
>TRBJ1-2|TRBV4-1
ASSLSSQGNYGYT
>TRBJ2-7|TRBV5-8
ASSLWRGSSYEQY
>TRBJ2-1|TRBV20-1
SAIRDRGTYEQF
>TRBJ2-3|TRBV20-1
SASGVARSDTQY
>TRBJ1-4|TRBV6-1
ASRRTGINEKLF
>TRBJ2-1|TRBV7-7
ASSLGRKGDEQF
>TRBJ2-7|TRBV15
ATSRGSGTGYEQY
>TRBJ2-2|TRBV5-1
ASSLVPNGELF
>TRBJ2-5|TRBV12-3/TRBV12-4
ASRRGQGSETQY
>TRBJ2-3|TRBV7-9
ASNPIGTDTQY
>TRBJ2-7|TRBV7-9
ASSPLGSIPYEQY
>TRBJ2-7|TRBV6-1
ASSPGTGSSYEQY
>TRBJ1-6|TRBV7-9
ASSSNAGGWRSPLH
>TRBJ2-5|TRBV5-1
ASSLDPGGTETQY
>TRBJ1-2|TRBV15
ATSGRSFYGYT
>TRBJ2-7|TRBV29-1
SVVVWDSPPYEQY
>TRBJ2-3|TRBV20-1
SASGVGNTDTQY
>TRBJ1-1|TRBV29-1
SVSGTGSFTEAF
>TRBJ2-5|TRBV6-6
ASRPDTEETQY
>TRBJ2-3|TRBV7-9
ASSLMGGPDTQY
>TRBJ2-6|TRBV6-1
ASSDRDSHRWANVLT